The 16 T cell receptor beta chains below were found in one sample sequenced in a study of cytomegalovirus exposure and HLA in healthy donors. The PCR made use of 60 Vbeta and 13 Jbeta primers. The repertoire was sequenced with immunoSEQ multiplex PCR; TCRdb's copy has only in-frame clones and lacks some. The repertoire holds around 88,000 clones, with about four fifths as singletons. The sample taken for sequencing was PBMCs. The receptors here all came from a middle-aged woman in good health and CMV-seropositive.

The chain links TRBV7-3 to TRBJ2-1; 14 nucleotides match TRBD2. The CDR3 length is 17 residues. Per the germline V gene, CDR1 is SGHTA and CDR2 is FQGTGA. With V trimmed by 2 bases and J by 4 bases, 4 bases remained unmatched. DNA of the CDR3: TGTGCCAGCAGCTTATCCGGGACTAGCGGGAGTTACAATGAGCAGTTCTTC. It encodes CASSLSGTSGSYNEQFF.

The chain carries TRBV18 and TRBJ1-4; unclear D gene. The germline V gene encodes CDR1 KGHSH and CDR2 LQKENI. This CDR3 region has 14 residues. V was clipped by 1 base and J by 1 base, with 4 bases between them. The CDR3 here is CASSPLITNEKLFF. CDR3 DNA: TGTGCCAGCTCACCACTTATAACTAATGAAAAACTGTTTTTT.

The chain combines TRBV7-6 with TRBJ2-7, with 8 bases that match TRBD2. The CDR3 extends over 16 amino acids. The V gene's germline CDR1 is SGHVS and CDR2 FNYEAQ. The J segment lost 4 bases and the V segment lost 1 base, leaving 9 bases of the junction unmatched. The CDR3 loop is CASSLGAAGARYEQYF. For the CDR3, the DNA is TGTGCCAGCAGCTTAGGGGCAGCGGGAGCTCGGTACGAGCAGTACTTC.

The V and J genes are TRBV6-1 and TRBJ1-4; D might be TRBD1 (5 bases). The CDR3 runs 14 residues. V was cut by 6 bases and J by 4 bases, with 12 bases left in between. The germline CDR1 and CDR2 sequences are MNHNS and SASEGT. CDR3 in DNA: TGTGCCAGCAGAACCGGGACTGGTAATGAAAAACTGTTTTTT. This translates into CASRTGTGNEKLFF.

The V call is TRBV5-4, the J call TRBJ2-3, with no clear D. Trimming stripped 0 bases from V and 2 bases from J, with 4 bases between. The CDR3 spans 13 residues. CDR1 SGHNT and CDR2 YYREEE come from the germline V gene (reference sequence). The CDR3 protein is CASSLDITDTQYF. The DNA for the CDR3 is TGTGCCAGCAGCTTGGACATCACAGATACGCAGTATTTT.

The J gene is TRBJ2-3, the V gene TRBV4-2; the match to TRBD2 covers 11 bases. Trimming removed 4 bases from V and 4 bases from J; junction bases left unmatched: 10. This CDR3 contains 17 residues. CDR1 is LGHNA and CDR2 is YNFKEQ in the germline V gene. As DNA, the CDR3 is TGTGCCAGCAGCCTGAGGACTAGCGGGTCAGTCGCAGATACGCAGTATTTT. Encoded protein: CASSLRTSGSVADTQYF.

In this sample, this clone turned up once. The rearrangement joins TRBV7-2 to TRBJ2-3; 7 nucleotides match TRBD2. The V and J ends lost 6 bases and 7 bases, in that order; junction bases with no gene match: 7. This CDR3 region has 13 residues. CDR1 is SGHTA and CDR2 is FQGNSA in the germline V gene. This chain's CDR3 is CASRAGESNTQYF. The CDR3 DNA sequence: TGTGCCAGCAGGGCGGGAGAATCAAATACGCAGTATTTT.

This sequence joins TRBV9 and TRBJ1-4; weak D call: TRBD1 (5 bases). The V end lost 0 bases, the J end lost 8 bases, and 11 bases lay between the germline ends. This CDR3 comprises 14 residues. Germline V gives CDR1 SGDLS, CDR2 YYNGEE. Here the CDR3 reads CASSVGLRGEKLFF. The CDR3 nucleotides read TGTGCCAGCAGCGTAGGTTTAAGGGGCGAAAAACTGTTTTTT.

V and J are TRBV18 and TRBJ2-1, with D possibly being TRBD2 (6 bases). There are 16 residues in the CDR3. Germline CDR1 KGHSH, CDR2 LQKENI. V lost 3 bases and J 5 bases, leaving 17 bases between the germline ends. CDR3 loop: CASSPTSAIENNEQFF. CDR3 nucleotide sequence: TGTGCCAGCTCACCGACTAGTGCCATAGAGAACAATGAGCAGTTCTTC.

This clone was recorded once. The chain couples TRBV5-1 to TRBJ2-1; 12 bases align to TRBD1. V dropped 0 bases and J dropped 0; count of bases not matched to a gene: 4. The CDR3 loop spans 18 amino acids. Per germline, CDR1 SGHRS and CDR2 YFSETQ. Here the CDR3 DNA reads TGCGCCAGCAGCTTGGTGGGACAGGGGGCTCTCTCCTACAATGAGCAGTTCTTC. It is translated as CASSLVGQGALSYNEQFF.

This chain joins TRBV6-5 and TRBJ1-2, with a possible D match to TRBD1 (5 bases). This CDR3 is built from 13 residues. Trimming stripped 6 bases from V and 6 bases from J, with 14 bases between. Germline-derived CDR1 and CDR2 are MNHEY and SVGAGI. CDR3 residues: CASRPPGGDGYTF. The CDR3 nucleotides are TGTGCCAGCAGGCCACCCGGGGGAGATGGCTACACCTTC.

The V and J genes are TRBV7-9 and TRBJ1-1, with a tentative D call TRBD1 (5 bases). The germline V and J ends were trimmed by 5 bases and 2 bases, with 15 bases remaining between them. Per germline, CDR1 SEHNR and CDR2 FQNEAQ (reference sequence). This CDR3 comprises 15 residues. CDR3: CASSKGEAINTEAFF. The CDR3 DNA reads as TGTGCCAGCAGCAAAGGGGAGGCGATTAACACTGAAGCTTTCTTT.

This clone was seen once. The V gene is TRBV10-3, the J gene TRBJ1-1; D is uncertain. The V gene lost 7 bases and the J gene lost 4 bases, with 16 bases spanning the gap. Germline CDR1 ENHRY, CDR2 SYGVKD. This CDR3 is 14 amino acids long. DNA for the CDR3: TGTGCCATCACGAGGGAAGGAGGTGTCACTGAAGCTTTCTTT. Its translation: CAITREGGVTEAFF.

The J gene is TRBJ2-1, the V gene TRBV6-5; 9 nucleotides align to TRBD1. The V segment lost 4 bases and the J segment 9 bases; nucleotides outside the gene matches: 4. Germline V gives CDR1 MNHEY, CDR2 SVGAGI. CDR3 length: 13 amino acids. The CDR3 DNA reads as TGTGCCAGCAGTTCTACAGGGGGCAGTGAGCAGTTCTTC. Encoded protein: CASSSTGGSEQFF.

The chain joins TRBV6-5 to TRBJ2-7; 7 nucleotides line up with TRBD2. The CDR3 runs to 16 residues. The ends lost 3 bases at V and 1 base at J; junction bases unmatched: 9. Germline loops: CDR1 MNHEY, CDR2 SVGAGI. In DNA, the CDR3 is TGTGCCAGCAGTTATTACCGGGCTAGCGGATCCTACGAGCAGTACTTC. Encoded protein: CASSYYRASGSYEQYF.

The chain links TRBV19 to TRBJ2-7; no definite D call. The CDR3 is made up of 13 amino acids. Germline V CDR1 and CDR2: LNHDA, SQIVND (reference sequence). Trimming shortened V by 7 bases and J by 0 bases, and 10 bases separated the two germline ends. The chain's CDR3 is CASKNADSYEQYF. The CDR3 DNA is TGTGCCAGTAAGAACGCGGACTCCTACGAGCAGTACTTC.